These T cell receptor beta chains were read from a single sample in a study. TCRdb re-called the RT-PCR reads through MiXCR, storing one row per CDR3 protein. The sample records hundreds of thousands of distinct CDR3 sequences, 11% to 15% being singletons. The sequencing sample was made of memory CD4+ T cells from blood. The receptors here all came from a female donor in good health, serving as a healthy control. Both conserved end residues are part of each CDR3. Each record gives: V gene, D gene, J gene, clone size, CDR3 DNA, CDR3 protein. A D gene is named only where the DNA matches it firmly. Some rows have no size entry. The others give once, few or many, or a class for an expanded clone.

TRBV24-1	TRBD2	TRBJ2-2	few	TGTGCCACCAGTGATGCGGACTCTGCGCGGGGGGCCCGGGCTCGGGAGCTGTTTTTT	CATSDADSARGARARELFF
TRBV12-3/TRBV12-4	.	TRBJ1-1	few	TGTGCCAGCACCCTCCACCGGGGAACGGCTTTCTTT	CASTLHRGTAFF
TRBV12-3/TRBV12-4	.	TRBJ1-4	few	TGTGCCAGCAGTTTCATCCGCCAACGCGCAACTAATGAAAAACTGTTTTTT	CASSFIRQRATNEKLFF
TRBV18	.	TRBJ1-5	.	TGTGCCAGCTCACCACCGACAGGACAACAGCCCCAGCATTTT	CASSPPTGQQPQHF
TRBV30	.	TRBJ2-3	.	TGTGCCTGGACAATTGGGGCGGATACGCAGTATTTT	CAWTIGADTQYF
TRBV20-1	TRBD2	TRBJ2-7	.	TGCAGTGCTAGAACGTTGGGGGGGAGCTCCTACGAGCAGTACTTC	CSARTLGGSSYEQYF
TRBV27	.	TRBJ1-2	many	TGTGCCAGCAGTTCCCAGAATTATGGCTACACCTTC	CASSSQNYGYTF
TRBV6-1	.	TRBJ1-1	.	TGTGCCAGTTGGGGAGAAGGGGCGGCTTTCTTT	CASWGEGAAFF
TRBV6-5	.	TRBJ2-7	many	TGTGCCAGCACCCCGTCTACAGGGTGGAGTACCTACGAGCAGTACTTC	CASTPSTGWSTYEQYF
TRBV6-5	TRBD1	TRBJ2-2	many	TGTGCCAGCAGACTAACCGGGACAGGCGTCGGGGAGCTGTTTTTT	CASRLTGTGVGELFF
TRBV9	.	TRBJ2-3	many	TGTGCCAGCAGCGTAGAAGGTCGGAGCCCCACAGATACGCAGTATTTT	CASSVEGRSPTDTQYF
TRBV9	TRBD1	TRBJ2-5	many	TGTGCCAGCAGCGTAGCCCCGACAGGGATAGCAGAGACCCAGTACTTC	CASSVAPTGIAETQYF
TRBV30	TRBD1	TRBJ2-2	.	TGTGCCTGGAATTGGGCAGGGGGTTGGCTGTTTTTT	CAWNWAGGWLFF
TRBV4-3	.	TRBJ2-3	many	TGCGCCAGCAGCCAAGACGGACAGTTTCGGCCAGATACGCAGTATTTT	CASSQDGQFRPDTQYF
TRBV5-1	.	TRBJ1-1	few	TGCGCCAGCAGAGCCTACGAGGGGAATGAAGCTTTCTTT	CASRAYEGNEAFF
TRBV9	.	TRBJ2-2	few	TGTGCCAGCAGCGTAGAGGGCGGAATAATCGGGGAGCTGTTTTTT	CASSVEGGIIGELFF
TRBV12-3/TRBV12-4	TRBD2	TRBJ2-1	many	TGTGCCAGCAGTTCTACCGGGACTAGCGGAGAGAGCTCCTACAATGAGCAGTTCTTC	CASSSTGTSGESSYNEQFF
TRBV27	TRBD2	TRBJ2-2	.	TGTGCCAGCAGTTTAATAAGCGGGAGCAACACCGGGGAGCTGTTTTTT	CASSLISGSNTGELFF
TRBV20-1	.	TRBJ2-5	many	TGCAGTGCTAGTGGACAGCGGGAGACCCAGTACTTC	CSASGQRETQYF
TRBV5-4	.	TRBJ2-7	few	TGTGCCAGCAGCTACACAGGCAGGGTGGAACTGGAGCAGTACTTC	CASSYTGRVELEQYF
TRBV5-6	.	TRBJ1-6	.	TGTGCCAGCAGCTTGAGTAGACTCCTCAATTCACCCCTCCACTTT	CASSLSRLLNSPLHF
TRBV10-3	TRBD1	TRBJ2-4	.	TGTGCCATCAGTGATATCCAGGGGGCGCGAGGGAACATTCAGTACTTC	CAISDIQGARGNIQYF
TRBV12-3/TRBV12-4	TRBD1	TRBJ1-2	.	TGTGCCAGCAGTCCAAAAGGGACAGGATTTACTGGCTACACCTTC	CASSPKGTGFTGYTF
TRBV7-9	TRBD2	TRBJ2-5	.	TGTGCCAGCAGCTTAGTTCTAACTAGCGGGGCCGAGGAGACCCAGTACTTC	CASSLVLTSGAEETQYF
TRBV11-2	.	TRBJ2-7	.	TGTGCCAGCAGCTTAGATCGGGCAGCGGAGCAGTACTTC	CASSLDRAAEQYF
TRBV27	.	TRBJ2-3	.	TGTGCCAGCACAAAGCAGGGGGGTAGAGATACGCAGTATTTT	CASTKQGGRDTQYF
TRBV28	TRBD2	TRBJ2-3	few	TGTGCCACCGTGACTAGCGGCACAGATACGCAGTATTTT	CATVTSGTDTQYF
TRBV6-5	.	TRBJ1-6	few	TGTGCCAGCAGAAGGGGGGAGCGGCTACATTCACCCCTCCACTTT	CASRRGERLHSPLHF
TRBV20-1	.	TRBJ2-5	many	TGCAGTGCGATACTAGGCGGGTCTAGTTTGGAGACCCAGTACTTC	CSAILGGSSLETQYF
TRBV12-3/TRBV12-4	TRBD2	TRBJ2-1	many	TGTGCCAGCAGTTACGGGACTACGTACAATGAGCAGTTCTTC	CASSYGTTYNEQFF
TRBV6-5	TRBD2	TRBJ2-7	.	TGTGCCAGCAGTTACTACTGGGAGGGGAGGGAGCAGTACTTC	CASSYYWEGREQYF
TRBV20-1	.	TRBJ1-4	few	TGCAGTGCTACCAAGGCCGGTTATGAAAAACTGTTTTTT	CSATKAGYEKLFF
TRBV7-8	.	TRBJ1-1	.	TGTGCCAGCAGCCTTATGGCCGCCCGGGTGGACGCTTTCTTT	CASSLMAARVDAFF
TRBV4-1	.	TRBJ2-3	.	TGCGCCAGCAGCCAGGCGGCAGGGCCCCCAAGCACAGATACGCAGTATTTT	CASSQAAGPPSTDTQYF
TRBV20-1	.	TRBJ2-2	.	TGCAGTGCTAGTGCTACGCTGACCGGGGAGCTGTTTTTT	CSASATLTGELFF
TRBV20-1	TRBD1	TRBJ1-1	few	TGCAGTGCTAGCCCTACCGACAGGGTACGCACTGAAGCTTTCTTT	CSASPTDRVRTEAFF
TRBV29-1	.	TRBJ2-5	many	TGCAGCTCTGTAGCTGGCGGTCAAGAGACCCAGTACTTC	CSSVAGGQETQYF
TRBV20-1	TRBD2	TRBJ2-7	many	TGCAGTGCTTTCGTAGCGGGTGACATCTCCTACGAGCAGTACTTC	CSAFVAGDISYEQYF
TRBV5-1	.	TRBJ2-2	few	TGCGCCAGCTACCCAGAACAGCACACCGGGGAGCTGTTTTTT	CASYPEQHTGELFF
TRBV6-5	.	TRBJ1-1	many	TGTGCCAGCCTCCGGGCCTACGACACTGAAGCTTTCTTT	CASLRAYDTEAFF
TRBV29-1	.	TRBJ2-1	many	TGCAGCGCGGATTCTAGCGCTGGCTCCTACAATGAGCAGTTCTTC	CSADSSAGSYNEQFF
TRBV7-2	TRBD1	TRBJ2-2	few	TGTGCCAGCAGCCTATTGGGACAGGGTGGCGTTGCCGGGGAGCTGTTTTTT	CASSLLGQGGVAGELFF
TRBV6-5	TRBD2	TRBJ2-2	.	TGTGCCAGCAGTCGGACGAGCGGGAGACGGCCCACCGGGGAGCTGTTTTTT	CASSRTSGRRPTGELFF
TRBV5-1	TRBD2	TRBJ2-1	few	TGCGCCAGCAGCTTCGGGACTAGTGTTTATGAGCAGTTCTTC	CASSFGTSVYEQFF
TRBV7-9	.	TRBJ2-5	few	TGTGCCAGCAGCTTAGCCGTCTATTACCAAGAGACCCAGTACTTC	CASSLAVYYQETQYF
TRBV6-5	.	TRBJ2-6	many	TGTGCCAGCAGTTACGTTCCGGGCTCTGGGGCCAACGTCCTGACTTTC	CASSYVPGSGANVLTF
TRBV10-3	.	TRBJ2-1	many	TGTGCCATCAGAGCCTACAATGAGCAGTTCTTC	CAIRAYNEQFF